One T cell receptor (beta chain) is described in this entry. Its target is unknown. This entry comes from a study of T cell responses to AZD1222 COVID-19 vaccine. Profiled with immunoSEQ multiplex PCR; TCRdb holds only in-frame clones, not every one. The sample contains 200,000 or so clones, over 80% of which appear only once. General study findings and limits: Close to half of all spike-specific TCRs reportedly target regions of the variants that are unmutated.

The CDR3 contains 17 residues. After removal of 2 bases from V and 1 base from J, the junction contained 5 bases not matched to a gene. The germline CDR1 and CDR2 sequences are LGHNA and YNFKEQ. This specimen was peripheral blood, taken on day 0 of AZD1222 vaccination. V gene TRBV4-2 combines with J gene TRBJ2-2; 9 nucleotides align to TRBD1. This receptor was identified in an adult in good health. CDR3 in amino acids: CASSQIWGQGNTGELFF. CDR3 bases: TGTGCCAGCAGCCAAATATGGGGACAGGGGAACACCGGGGAGCTGTTTTTT.